Following are 14 T cell receptor beta chains from one sample sequenced in a study of cytomegalovirus exposure and HLA in healthy donors. Use of 60 Vbeta and 13 Jbeta primers characterized the PCR. Sequencing used immunoSEQ multiplex PCR; TCRdb keeps in-frame clones, though not all of them. The table records about 160,000 clones, 65% to 80% of them present only once. Sequencing was performed on PBMCs. Source of these receptors: a man between 35 and 55 years old in good health and CMV-seronegative.

V is TRBV9 and J is TRBJ1-2; D call uncertain. Trimming removed 3 bases at V and 8 bases at J, with 5 bases between. The CDR3 is 10 residues long. Germline V gives CDR1 SGDLS, CDR2 YYNGEE. Here the CDR3 reads CASSGRGYTF. In nucleotides, the CDR3 is TGTGCCAGCAGCGGGAGGGGCTACACCTTC.

This rearrangement joins TRBV4-1 to TRBJ1-1, with D unresolved. V was pared by 0 bases and J by 4 bases, with 3 bases between. The CDR3 spans 12 residues. Germline loops: CDR1 MGHRA, CDR2 YSYEKL. CDR3: CASSQDRTEAFF. CDR3 coding DNA: TGCGCCAGCAGCCAAGATCGCACTGAAGCTTTCTTT.

This chain links TRBV10-1 with TRBJ2-1; 7 bases map to TRBD1. The CDR3 covers 14 residues. V shed 0 bases, J shed 10 bases, and the junction held 6 bases outside the gene matches. The germline gives CDR1 WNHNN, CDR2 SYGVQD (reference sequence). The CDR3 coding sequence is TGCGCCAGCAGTGAGTCAGGGGGCTTTGAGGAGCAGTTCTTC. It yields the protein CASSESGGFEEQFF.

This chain links TRBV11-2 with TRBJ1-2, with 9 positions matching TRBD1. The CDR3 is 16 amino acids. The germline CDR1 and CDR2 sequences are SGHAT and FQNNGV. Trimming removed 5 bases from V and 8 bases from J; junction bases left unmatched: 15. The CDR3 reads CASSTERTGGFGGYTF. The CDR3 DNA reads TGTGCCAGCAGCACCGAACGAACAGGGGGCTTCGGGGGCTACACCTTC. Variable domain in full (rest from reference TRBV11-2 and TRBJ1-2): EAGVAQSPRYKIIEKRQSVAFWCNPISGHATLYWYQQILGQGPKLLIQFQNNGVVDDSQLPKDRFSAERLKGVDSTLKIQPAKLEDSAVYLCASSTERTGGFGGYTFGSGTRLTVV.

CDR3 nucleotides: TGCGCCAGCAGTGAGAAGGGAGGGGGAAGGGGGCAGTACTTC. Translating it yields CASSEKGGGRGQYF. The chain employs TRBV10-2 and TRBJ2-7; possible D gene TRBD2, 7 bases. V dropped 2 bases and J dropped 9 bases, with 17 bases sitting between them. CDR1 WSHSY and CDR2 SAAADI come from the germline V gene. CDR3 length equals 14 residues.

This clone was counted a few times. The chain employs TRBV7-9 and TRBJ1-1; TRBD1 matches at 8 bases. In germline, CDR1 is SEHNR, CDR2 FQNEAQ (reference sequence). This CDR3 comprises 14 residues. V trimming: 6 bases; J trimming: 2 bases; junction bases outside the gene matches: 5. In DNA, the CDR3 is TGTGCCAGCAGGCCAGGGGGCGGAAACACTGAAGCTTTCTTT. This encodes CASRPGGGNTEAFF.

In nucleotides, the CDR3 is TGCAGCGCCGGAGTCACCACAGATACGCAGTATTTT. This encodes CSAGVTTDTQYF. J is TRBJ2-3 and V is TRBV29-1; no firm D call. Trimming shortened V by 7 bases and J by 2 bases, and 10 bases separated the two germline ends. This CDR3 region has 12 residues. Germline V gene data show CDR1 as SQVTM and CDR2 as ANQGSEA.

This chain links TRBV6-1 with TRBJ2-1, with D hard to call. Trimming took 6 bases from V and 0 from J, leaving 9 bases between them. This CDR3 spans 14 amino acids. CDR1 and CDR2 from the germline V gene are MNHNS and SASEGT. Written as DNA, the CDR3 is TGTGCCAGCAGGGGCGAAAGCTCCTACAATGAGCAGTTCTTC. This gives the protein CASRGESSYNEQFF.

The chain links TRBV7-2 to TRBJ2-1; 9 bases are shared with TRBD2. The V and J ends lost 5 bases and 3 bases, in that order; junction bases with no gene match: 5. CDR3 length: 15 amino acids. The germline V gene has CDR1 SGHTA and CDR2 FQGNSA. In nucleotides, the CDR3 is TGTGCCAGCAGCCCACAGCGGGGGGACTACAATGAGCAGTTCTTC. Translating gives CASSPQRGDYNEQFF.

This chain connects TRBV19 to TRBJ1-1; 9 positions match TRBD1. CDR3 length: 16 amino acids. V dropped 6 bases and J dropped 2; count of bases not matched to a gene: 10. CDR1 is LNHDA and CDR2 is SQIVND in the germline V gene (reference sequence). The CDR3 loop is CASRVTGGLGNTEAFF. DNA of the CDR3: TGTGCCAGTAGGGTCACAGGGGGCCTCGGAAACACTGAAGCTTTCTTT.

The chain combines TRBV9 with TRBJ2-5, with TRBD1 matching over 9 bases. The better agreement between TRBJ2-7 and the DNA end casts doubt on the J call. The CDR3 has 14 residues. Germline lookup yields CDR1 SGDLS and CDR2 YYNGEE. CDR3 nucleotides: TGTGCCAGCACCCCCGGGACAGGGATTTACGAGCAGTACTTC. It translates to CASTPGTGIYEQYF.

J is TRBJ2-2 and V is TRBV2, with a tentative D call TRBD1 (5 bases). The CDR3 has 14 amino acids. Trimming took 7 bases from V and 5 from J, leaving 14 bases between them. The germline V gene has CDR1 SNHLY and CDR2 FYNNEI. Here the CDR3 reads CASNHRSGTGELFF. The CDR3 bases are TGTGCCAGCAACCACAGGTCAGGGACCGGGGAGCTGTTTTTT. The full variable domain, its missing parts supplied by reference TRBV2 and TRBJ2-2, is EPEVTQTPSHQVTQMGQEVILRCVPISNHLYFYWYRQILGQKVEFLVSFYNNEISEKSEIFDDQFSVERPDGSNFTLKIRSTKLEDSAMYFCASNHRSGTGELFFGEGSRLTVL.

The V and J genes are TRBV5-6 and TRBJ2-5; 10 bases align to TRBD1. The J segment lost 4 bases and the V segment lost 4 bases, leaving 7 bases of the junction unmatched. Germline CDR1 reads SGHDT; CDR2 reads YYEEEE. The CDR3 has 15 residues. In DNA, the CDR3 is TGTGCCAGCAGCCGCCCGGGACAGGGGTTAGAGACCCAGTACTTC. This encodes CASSRPGQGLETQYF.

The chain employs TRBV11-2 and TRBJ2-5; 7 bases align to TRBD1. This CDR3 comprises 15 residues. J was trimmed by 7 bases and V by 5 bases; bases with no gene match: 13. Germline V lookup: CDR1 SGHAT, CDR2 FQNNGV. As DNA, the CDR3 is TGTGCCAGCAGCAAATCCGGGACAGTTTCGGGGACCCAGTACTTC. Its translation: CASSKSGTVSGTQYF.